This T cell receptor (beta chain) is drawn from a study of shared clonotypes between healthy human individuals. Across the study: Each donor contributed plates that comprised three CD4 naive, three CD4 memory, two CD8 naive and one CD8 memory.

In this sample, this clone turned up many times. Between the trimmed V and J ends, which lost 0 bases and 4 bases, there was a span of 11 bases. The CDR3 sequence is 15 residues long. Germline CDR1 MNHEY, CDR2 SVGAGI. Under the authors' procedure: ImmunoSEQ sequences covered only the junction and lacked quality scores; filtering therefore differed. Assay used: immunoSEQ multiplex PCR; TCRdb lists only in-frame clones, some missing. The DNA was the basis for D and trimming; V, J and clone size are from that table. Among roughly 1 million clones listed, around 76% were seen once. The sequence was obtained from a man aged 18-30 years in good health. Sequenced material: memory CD4+ T cells sorted from blood. Subset noted: CD45RA-negative fraction. This chain uses TRBV6-5 with TRBJ2-3, with unresolved D. The CDR3 sequence is CASSYSMAQPDTQYF. In nucleotides, the CDR3 is TGTGCCAGCAGTTACTCAATGGCGCAGCCAGATACGCAGTATTTT.